This TCR beta chain was documented in a study of control samples from healthy donors and cancer patients. Measured with immunoSEQ multiplex PCR; TCRdb has only the in-frame clones, and not every one. The sample lists about 83,000 clones, about nine tenths occurring once. The CDR3 sequence is 16 residues long. With V trimmed by 0 bases and J by 5 bases, 9 bases remained unmatched. Per the germline V gene, CDR1 is SEHNR and CDR2 is FQNEAQ (reference sequence). This sequence joins TRBV7-9 and TRBJ1-2; 7 bases are a match to TRBD1. The sequence was collected from a man between 50 and 59 years old in good health. Sequencing input: blood. CDR3 DNA: TGTGCCAGCAGCTTAGCGCAGGGGACAGCTTCATATGGCTACACCTTC. Its translation is CASSLAQGTASYGYTF.